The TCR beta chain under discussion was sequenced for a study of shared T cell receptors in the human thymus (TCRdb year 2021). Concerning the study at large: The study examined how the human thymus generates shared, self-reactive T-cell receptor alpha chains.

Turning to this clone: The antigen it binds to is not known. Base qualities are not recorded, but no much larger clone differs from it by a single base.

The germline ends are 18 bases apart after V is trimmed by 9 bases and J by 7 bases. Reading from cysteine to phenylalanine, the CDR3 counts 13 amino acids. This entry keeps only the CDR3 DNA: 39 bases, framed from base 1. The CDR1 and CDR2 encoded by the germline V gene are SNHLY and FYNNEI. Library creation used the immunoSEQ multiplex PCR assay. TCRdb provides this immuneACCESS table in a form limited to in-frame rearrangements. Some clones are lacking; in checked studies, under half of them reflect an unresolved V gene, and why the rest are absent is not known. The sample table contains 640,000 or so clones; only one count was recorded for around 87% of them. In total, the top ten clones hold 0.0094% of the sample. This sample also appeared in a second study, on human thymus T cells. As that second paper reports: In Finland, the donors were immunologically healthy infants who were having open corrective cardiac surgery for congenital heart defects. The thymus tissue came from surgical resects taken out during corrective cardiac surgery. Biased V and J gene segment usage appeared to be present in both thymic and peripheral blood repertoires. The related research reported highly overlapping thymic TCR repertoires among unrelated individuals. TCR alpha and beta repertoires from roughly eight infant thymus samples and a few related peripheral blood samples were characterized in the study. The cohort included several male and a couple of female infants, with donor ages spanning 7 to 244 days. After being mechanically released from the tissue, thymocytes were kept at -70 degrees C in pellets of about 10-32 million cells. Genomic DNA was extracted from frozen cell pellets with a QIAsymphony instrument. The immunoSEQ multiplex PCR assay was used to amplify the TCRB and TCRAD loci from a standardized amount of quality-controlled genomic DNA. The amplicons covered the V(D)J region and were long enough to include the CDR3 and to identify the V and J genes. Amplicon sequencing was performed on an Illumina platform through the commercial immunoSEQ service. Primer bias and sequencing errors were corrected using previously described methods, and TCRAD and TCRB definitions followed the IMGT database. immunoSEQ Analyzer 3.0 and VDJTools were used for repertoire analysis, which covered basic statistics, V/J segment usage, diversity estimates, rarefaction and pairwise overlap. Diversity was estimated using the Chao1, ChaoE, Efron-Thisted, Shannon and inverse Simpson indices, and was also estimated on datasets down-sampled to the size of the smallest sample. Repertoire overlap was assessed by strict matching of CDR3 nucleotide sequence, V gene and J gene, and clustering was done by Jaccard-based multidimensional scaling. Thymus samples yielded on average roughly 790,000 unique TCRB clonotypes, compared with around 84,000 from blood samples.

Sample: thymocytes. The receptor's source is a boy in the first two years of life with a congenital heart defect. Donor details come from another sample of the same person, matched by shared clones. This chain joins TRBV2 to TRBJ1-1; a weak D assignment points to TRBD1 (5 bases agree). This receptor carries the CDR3 CASDNRSGGEAFF. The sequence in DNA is TGTGCCAGTGACAACAGGTCAGGCGGTGAAGCTTTCTTT. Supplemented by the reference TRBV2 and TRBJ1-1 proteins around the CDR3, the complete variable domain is EPEVTQTPSHQVTQMGQEVILRCVPISNHLYFYWYRQILGQKVEFLVSFYNNEISEKSEIFDDQFSVERPDGSNFTLKIRSTKLEDSAMYFCASDNRSGGEAFFGQGTRLTVV.